The clone carrying this T cell receptor (beta chain) was detected many times. Its target is not known. Researchers took RNA transcripts and amplified the TCR beta CDR3 regions from them. A first-round RT-PCR of the TCR CDR3 used the HTBI primer set. Each CDR3 protein gets one entry after TCRdb re-called the multiplex PCR reads with MiXCR. Among roughly 200,000 distinct CDR3 sequences listed, approximately 20% were seen once. The CDR3 consists of 15 residues. V lost 6 bases, J lost 2 bases, and 13 bases lay in between. The germline V gene has CDR1 PRHDT and CDR2 FYEKMQ (reference sequence). The sample belongs to a study of T cells in Graves' hyperthyroidism and ophthalmopathy. A lack of ophthalmopathy progression within 18 months defined stable Graves' hyperthyroidism. From approximately 9.3 ml of fresh peripheral blood, PBMCs were isolated. Study-wide results and limits: Most clonotypes expanded in thyroid above 0.001 were likewise present in blood.

Source material: blood. The TCR comes from a middle-aged man with Graves' hyperthyroidism. The rearrangement links TRBV13 to TRBJ2-2, with D possibly being TRBD2 (6 bases). The chain's CDR3 is CASRVGGPNTGELFF. The CDR3 coding sequence is TGTGCCAGCAGAGTCGGGGGACCTAACACCGGGGAGCTGTTTTTT. Combining the CDR3 with reference TRBV13 and TRBJ2-2 gives the whole variable domain AAGVIQSPRHLIKEKRETATLKCYPIPRHDTVYWYQQGPGQDPQFLISFYEKMQSDKGSIPDRFSAQQFSDYHSELNMSSLELGDSALYFCASRVGGPNTGELFFGEGSRLTVL.